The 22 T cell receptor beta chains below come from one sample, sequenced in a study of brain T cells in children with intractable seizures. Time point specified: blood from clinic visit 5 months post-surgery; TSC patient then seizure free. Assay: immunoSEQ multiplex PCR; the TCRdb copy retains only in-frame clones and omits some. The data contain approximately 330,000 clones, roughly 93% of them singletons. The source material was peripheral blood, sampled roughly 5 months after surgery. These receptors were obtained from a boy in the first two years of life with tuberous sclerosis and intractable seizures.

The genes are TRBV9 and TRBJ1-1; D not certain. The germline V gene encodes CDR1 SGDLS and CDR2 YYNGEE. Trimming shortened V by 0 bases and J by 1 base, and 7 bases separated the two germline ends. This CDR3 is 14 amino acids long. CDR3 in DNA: TGTGCCAGCAGCGTAGAAGTCCGGAACACTGAAGCTTTCTTT. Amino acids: CASSVEVRNTEAFF.

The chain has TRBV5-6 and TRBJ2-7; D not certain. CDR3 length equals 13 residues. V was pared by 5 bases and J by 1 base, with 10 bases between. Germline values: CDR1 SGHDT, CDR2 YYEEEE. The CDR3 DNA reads TGTGCCAGCAGTTATTTCCCTTCCTACGAGCAGTACTTC. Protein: CASSYFPSYEQYF.

The CDR3 is CASGEAGGLANEQFF. CDR3 nucleotide sequence: TGCGCCAGTGGTGAAGCGGGGGGGCTGGCCAATGAGCAGTTCTTC. The J gene is TRBJ2-1, the V gene TRBV5-1; 10 bases align to TRBD2. Trimming removed 8 bases from V and 6 bases from J; junction bases left unmatched: 11. CDR1 SGHRS and CDR2 YFSETQ come from the germline V gene. This CDR3 has 15 residues.

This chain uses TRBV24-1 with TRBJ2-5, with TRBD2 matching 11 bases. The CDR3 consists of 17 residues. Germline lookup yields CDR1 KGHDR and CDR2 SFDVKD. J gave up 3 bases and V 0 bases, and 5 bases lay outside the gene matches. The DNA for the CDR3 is TGTGCCACCAGTGATTTGTTGTCTAGCGGGGGGAAAGAGACCCAGTACTTC. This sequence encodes CATSDLLSSGGKETQYF.

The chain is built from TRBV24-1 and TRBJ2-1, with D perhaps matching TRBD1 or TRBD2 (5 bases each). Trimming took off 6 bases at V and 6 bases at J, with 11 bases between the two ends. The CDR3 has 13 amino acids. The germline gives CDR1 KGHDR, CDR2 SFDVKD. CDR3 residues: CATSPGPFNEQFF. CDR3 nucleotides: TGTGCCACCAGTCCGGGACCCTTCAATGAGCAGTTCTTC.

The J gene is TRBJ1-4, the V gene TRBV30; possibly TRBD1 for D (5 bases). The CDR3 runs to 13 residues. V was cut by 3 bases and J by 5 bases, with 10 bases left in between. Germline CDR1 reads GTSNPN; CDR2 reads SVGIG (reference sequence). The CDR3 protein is CAWRGTGNEKLFF. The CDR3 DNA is TGTGCCTGGAGAGGGACGGGCAATGAAAAACTGTTTTTT.

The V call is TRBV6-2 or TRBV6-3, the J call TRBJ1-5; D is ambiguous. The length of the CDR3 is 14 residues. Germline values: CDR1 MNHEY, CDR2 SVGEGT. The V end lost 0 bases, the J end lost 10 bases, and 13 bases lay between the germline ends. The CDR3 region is CASSYSSFRAPQHF. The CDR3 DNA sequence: TGTGCCAGCAGTTACTCAAGCTTTCGAGCTCCCCAGCATTTT.

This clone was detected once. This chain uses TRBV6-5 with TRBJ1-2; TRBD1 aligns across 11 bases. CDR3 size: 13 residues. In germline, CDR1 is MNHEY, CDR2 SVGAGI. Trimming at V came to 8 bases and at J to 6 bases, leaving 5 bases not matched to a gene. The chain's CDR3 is CASGQGAQNGYTF. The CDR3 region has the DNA TGTGCCAGCGGACAGGGGGCGCAGAATGGCTACACCTTC.

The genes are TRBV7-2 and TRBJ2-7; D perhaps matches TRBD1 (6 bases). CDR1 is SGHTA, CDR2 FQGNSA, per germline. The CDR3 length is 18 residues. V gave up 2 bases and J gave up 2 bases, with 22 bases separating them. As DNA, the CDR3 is TGTGCCAGCAGCTTAAGTCAGGCCTTTGGGACAAGACCCTACGAGCAGTACTTC. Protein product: CASSLSQAFGTRPYEQYF.

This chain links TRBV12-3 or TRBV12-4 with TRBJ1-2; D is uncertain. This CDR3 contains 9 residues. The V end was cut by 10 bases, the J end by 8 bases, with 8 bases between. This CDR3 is CATEYGYTF. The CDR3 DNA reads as TGTGCCACAGAATACGGCTACACCTTC.

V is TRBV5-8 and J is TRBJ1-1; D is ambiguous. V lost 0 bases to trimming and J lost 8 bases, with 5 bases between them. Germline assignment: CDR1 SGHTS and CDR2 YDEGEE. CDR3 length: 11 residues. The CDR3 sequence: CASSLVREAFF. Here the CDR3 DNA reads TGTGCCAGCAGCTTGGTCAGGGAAGCTTTCTTT.

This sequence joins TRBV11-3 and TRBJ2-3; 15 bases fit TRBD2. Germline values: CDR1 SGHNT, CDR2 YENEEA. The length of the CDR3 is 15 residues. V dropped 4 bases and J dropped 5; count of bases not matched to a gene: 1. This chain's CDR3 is CASSSGLAGGDTQYF. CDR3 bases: TGTGCCAGCAGCTCGGGACTAGCGGGGGGAGATACGCAGTATTTT.

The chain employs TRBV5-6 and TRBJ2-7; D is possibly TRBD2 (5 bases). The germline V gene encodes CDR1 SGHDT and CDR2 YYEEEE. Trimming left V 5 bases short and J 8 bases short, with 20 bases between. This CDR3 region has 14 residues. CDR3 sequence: CASRLTGSAAQQYF. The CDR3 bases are TGTGCCAGCAGGCTGACGGGGTCCGCCGCCCAGCAGTACTTC.

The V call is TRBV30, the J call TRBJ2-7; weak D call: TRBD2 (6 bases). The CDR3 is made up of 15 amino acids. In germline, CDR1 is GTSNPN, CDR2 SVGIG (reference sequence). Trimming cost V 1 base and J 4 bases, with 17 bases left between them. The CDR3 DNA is TGTGCCTGGAGTGATCGGGAGACCCGCCTTTACGAGCAGTACTTC. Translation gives CAWSDRETRLYEQYF.

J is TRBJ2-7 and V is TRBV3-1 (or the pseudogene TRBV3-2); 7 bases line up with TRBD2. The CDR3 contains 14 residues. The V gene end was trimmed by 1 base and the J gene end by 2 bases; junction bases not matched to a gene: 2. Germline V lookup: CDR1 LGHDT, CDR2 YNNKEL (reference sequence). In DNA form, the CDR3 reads TGTGCCAGCAGCCAAGGTAGCGGGCCCTACGAGCAGTACTTC. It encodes CASSQGSGPYEQYF.

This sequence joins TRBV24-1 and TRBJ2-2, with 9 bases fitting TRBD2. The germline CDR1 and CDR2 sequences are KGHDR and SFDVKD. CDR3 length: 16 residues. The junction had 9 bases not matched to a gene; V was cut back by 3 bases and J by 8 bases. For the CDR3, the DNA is TGTGCCACCAGTGATCTCCATCCTAGCGGGATGGGGGAGCTGTTTTTT. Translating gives CATSDLHPSGMGELFF.

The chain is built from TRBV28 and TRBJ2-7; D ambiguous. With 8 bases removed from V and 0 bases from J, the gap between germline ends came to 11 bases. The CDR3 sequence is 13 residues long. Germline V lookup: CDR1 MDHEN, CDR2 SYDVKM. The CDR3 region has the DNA TGTGCCAGCCGCCGTCCAGACTCCTACGAGCAGTACTTC. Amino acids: CASRRPDSYEQYF.

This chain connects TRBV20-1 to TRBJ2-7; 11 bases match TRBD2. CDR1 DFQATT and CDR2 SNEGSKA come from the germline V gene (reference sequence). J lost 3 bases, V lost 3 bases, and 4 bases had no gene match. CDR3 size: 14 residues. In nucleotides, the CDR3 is TGCAGTGCTAGTATAGCGGGGGGGAACTACGAGCAGTACTTC. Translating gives CSASIAGGNYEQYF.

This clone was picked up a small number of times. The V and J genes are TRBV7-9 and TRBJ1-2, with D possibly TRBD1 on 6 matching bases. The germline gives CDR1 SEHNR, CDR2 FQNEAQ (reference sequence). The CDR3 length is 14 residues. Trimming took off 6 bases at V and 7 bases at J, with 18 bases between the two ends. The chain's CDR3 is CASSNSGEGFGYTF. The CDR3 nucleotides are TGTGCCAGCAGTAATTCAGGGGAAGGTTTTGGCTACACCTTC.

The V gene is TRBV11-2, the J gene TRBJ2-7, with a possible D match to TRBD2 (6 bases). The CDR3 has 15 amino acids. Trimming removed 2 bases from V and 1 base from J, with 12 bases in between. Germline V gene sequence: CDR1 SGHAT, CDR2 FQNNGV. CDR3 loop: CASSLMAGGSYEQYF. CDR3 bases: TGTGCCAGCAGCTTAATGGCCGGGGGATCCTACGAGCAGTACTTC.

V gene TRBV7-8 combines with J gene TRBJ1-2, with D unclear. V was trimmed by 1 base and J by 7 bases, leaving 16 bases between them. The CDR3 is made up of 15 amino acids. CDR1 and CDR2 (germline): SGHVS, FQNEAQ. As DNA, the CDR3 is TGTGCCAGCAGCTTAGGTGGCGGGCGCATCGTTGGCTACACCTTC. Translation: CASSLGGGRIVGYTF.

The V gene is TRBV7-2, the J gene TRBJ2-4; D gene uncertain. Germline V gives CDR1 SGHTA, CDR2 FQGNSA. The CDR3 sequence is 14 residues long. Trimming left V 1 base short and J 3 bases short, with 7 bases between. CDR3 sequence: CASSLEAGKNIQYF. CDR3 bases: TGTGCCAGCAGCTTAGAGGCTGGCAAAAACATTCAGTACTTC.